These 22 T cell receptor beta chains came from one sample sequenced in a study of blood T cell repertoires in COVID-19. Measured with immunoSEQ multiplex PCR; TCRdb has only the in-frame clones, and not every one. This table holds hundreds of thousands of clones, 84% found once. The sample consisted of peripheral blood. All receptors derive from a woman of 80 years or more with active or convalescent COVID-19.

The V call is TRBV18, the J call TRBJ1-2; D not resolved. The CDR3 covers 15 residues. V shed 1 base and J shed 4 bases, with 13 bases lying between them. Germline V lookup: CDR1 KGHSH, CDR2 LQKENI. CDR3 protein: CASSPLAGSIYGYTF. The CDR3 DNA reads TGTGCCAGCTCACCACTCGCAGGCTCTATCTATGGCTACACCTTC.

A remark on this clone: At one end, the junction sequence differs from germline, possibly due to a read error. V gene TRBV6-1 combines with J gene TRBJ1-2, with 11 bases identical to TRBD1. This CDR3 spans 11 amino acids. Germline-derived CDR1 and CDR2 are MNHNS and SASEGT. Here the CDR3 DNA reads TGTGCCAGCAGTAACAAGGACAGGGGGCGCTTC. It codes for CASSNKDRGRF.

The chain combines TRBV9 with TRBJ2-2; 7 bases line up with TRBD2. The CDR3 consists of 17 residues. The germline CDR1 and CDR2 sequences are SGDLS and YYNGEE. After removal of 1 base from V and 4 bases from J, the junction contained 10 bases not matched to a gene. CDR3 nucleotide sequence: TGTGCCAGCAGCGTATCGTCACGGGAGGCCTCCACCGGGGAGCTGTTTTTT. It yields the protein CASSVSSREASTGELFF.

The chain is built from TRBV15 and TRBJ1-4; TRBD1 matches 10 bases. Per germline, CDR1 LNHNV and CDR2 YYDKDF (reference sequence). Trimming took 4 bases from V and 1 from J; bases not matched to a gene: 6. This CDR3 is 17 amino acids long. For the CDR3, the DNA is TGTGCCACCAGCACACGGGACAGGGGTCGAACTAATGAAAAACTGTTTTTT. Amino acids: CATSTRDRGRTNEKLFF.

The rearrangement uses TRBV9 and TRBJ1-1; the D is unclear. Trimming cost V 1 base and J 0 bases, with 4 bases left between them. Germline CDR1 reads SGDLS; CDR2 reads YYNGEE. CDR3 length: 13 amino acids. The CDR3 sequence: CASSVTLNTEAFF. The CDR3 DNA is TGTGCCAGCAGCGTAACACTGAACACTGAAGCTTTCTTT.

The rearrangement links TRBV11-3 to TRBJ2-5, with D perhaps TRBD2 (5 bases). Germline V gene lookup returns CDR1 SGHNT and CDR2 YENEEA. The CDR3 is 12 residues long. The germline V and J ends were trimmed by 7 bases and 5 bases, with 11 bases remaining between them. The CDR3: CASKGREETQYF. DNA for the CDR3: TGTGCCAGCAAGGGTAGGGAGGAGACCCAGTACTTC. The full variable domain, rest sourced from reference TRBV11-3 and TRBJ2-5, is EAGVVQSPRYKIIEKKQPVAFWCNPISGHNTLYWYLQNLGQGPELLIRYENEEAVDDSQLPKDRFSAERLKGVDSTLKIQPAELGDSAVYLCASKGREETQYFGPGTRLLVL.

V gene TRBV18 combines with J gene TRBJ2-1, with 7 bases that match TRBD2. V trimming: 1 base; J trimming: 8 bases; junction bases outside the gene matches: 5. The CDR3 has 14 residues. CDR1 is KGHSH and CDR2 is LQKENI in the germline V gene. The CDR3 DNA reads TGTGCCAGCTCACCACGACGGACTAGGGATGAGCAGTTCTTC. Translated: CASSPRRTRDEQFF.

The chain uses TRBV27 and TRBJ2-7; 10 nucleotides align to TRBD1. V was pared by 6 bases and J by 3 bases, with 11 bases of the junction left unmatched. The CDR3 is 16 amino acids. Germline values: CDR1 MNHEY, CDR2 SMNVEV (reference sequence). CDR3 sequence reads: CASRGGAGQGYYEQYF. The CDR3 nucleotides are TGTGCCAGCAGAGGTGGAGCGGGACAGGGGTACTACGAGCAGTACTTC.

CDR3 sequence (DNA): TGTGCCAGCTCACTCGGACAGGGGAACAATGAGCAGTTCTTC. Translation: CASSLGQGNNEQFF. V is TRBV18 and J is TRBJ2-1, with 9 bases fitting TRBD1. This CDR3 is 14 amino acids long. Germline CDR1 is KGHSH and CDR2 is LQKENI. V trimming: 4 bases; J trimming: 5 bases; junction bases outside the gene matches: 3.

This chain joins TRBV10-3 and TRBJ1-2, with TRBD1 matching 9 bases. V lost 6 bases and J lost 2; bases outside the gene matches: 10. Germline values: CDR1 ENHRY, CDR2 SYGVKD. This CDR3 contains 16 residues. CDR3 region: CAISSSGQGHNYGYTF. CDR3 coding DNA: TGTGCCATCAGCTCCTCGGGACAGGGACACAACTATGGCTACACCTTC.

The chain combines TRBV7-9 with TRBJ1-3; 9 nucleotides line up with TRBD1. The CDR3 is 16 amino acids. From germline, CDR1 is SEHNR and CDR2 FQNEAQ (reference sequence). With 1 base clipped from V and 2 bases from J, the junction kept 3 bases outside the gene matches. The CDR3 DNA is TGTGCCAGCAGCTTAGGGGACAGGGCTGCTGGAAACACCATATATTTT. Translated, it gives CASSLGDRAAGNTIYF. The variable domain in full, with the rest retrieved from reference TRBV7-9 and TRBJ1-3, is DTGVSQNPRHKITKRGQNVTFRCDPISEHNRLYWYRQTLGQGPEFLTYFQNEAQLEKSRLLSDRFSAERPKGSFSTLEIQRTEQGDSAMYLCASSLGDRAAGNTIYFGEGSWLTVV.

In DNA, the CDR3 is TGCGCCAGCAGATCCGGGACTAGCATGTCAAATGAGCAGTTCTTC. Amino acids: CASRSGTSMSNEQFF. The V and J genes are TRBV5-1 and TRBJ2-1, with 9 bases matching TRBD2. This CDR3 is 15 amino acids long. V lost 5 bases and J lost 7; bases outside the gene matches: 10. Germline CDR1 SGHRS, CDR2 YFSETQ.

The chain links TRBV4-1 to TRBJ2-7; 13 positions agree with TRBD2. CDR1 and CDR2 (germline): MGHRA, YSYEKL. Germline trimming cut 4 bases from V and 3 bases from J; bases unmatched to any gene: 3. The CDR3 runs to 15 residues. In nucleotides, the CDR3 is TGCGCCAGCAGCCGCGGACTAGCGGGAGTCTACGAGCAGTACTTC. It codes for CASSRGLAGVYEQYF.

The chain joins TRBV27 to TRBJ2-5; TRBD2 aligns across 10 bases. The V and J ends lost 6 bases and 5 bases, in that order; junction bases with no gene match: 6. This CDR3 contains 14 residues. Germline loops: CDR1 MNHEY, CDR2 SMNVEV (reference sequence). This chain's CDR3 is CASRFSGGLETQYF. DNA for the CDR3: TGTGCCAGCAGATTTAGCGGGGGGTTGGAGACCCAGTACTTC.

The chain combines TRBV30 with TRBJ1-2; 8 nucleotides agree with TRBD1. Germline CDR1 and CDR2: GTSNPN and SVGIG (reference sequence). The CDR3 length is 13 residues. V gave up 0 bases and J gave up 5 bases; unmatched junction bases: 2. The CDR3 loop is CAWSVGQVYGYTF. In DNA, the CDR3 is TGTGCCTGGAGTGTGGGACAGGTATATGGCTACACCTTC.

The DNA of the CDR3 is TGTGCCAGCAGCCAACGGGGGAGTCAAGAGACCCAGTACTTC. Protein product: CASSQRGSQETQYF. The V gene is TRBV3-1 (or the pseudogene TRBV3-2), the J gene TRBJ2-5; a possible D gene is TRBD2 (6 bases). The CDR3 has 14 amino acids. CDR1 and CDR2 from the germline V gene are LGHDT and YNNKEL (reference sequence). Trimming shortened V by 2 bases and J by 2 bases, and 9 bases separated the two germline ends.

The chain joins TRBV5-1 to TRBJ2-7, with TRBD2 identical over 12 bases. The CDR3 length is 16 residues. In germline, CDR1 is SGHRS, CDR2 YFSETQ. The V segment lost 4 bases and the J segment 3 bases; nucleotides outside the gene matches: 8. CDR3 nucleotide sequence: TGCGCCAGCAGCAGAATTCAACTAGCGGGAGGCTACGAGCAGTACTTC. It codes for CASSRIQLAGGYEQYF.

On this clone: Other DNA sequences in this sample translate to the same CDR3. J is TRBJ2-7 and V is TRBV5-1; D might be TRBD1 (5 bases). CDR1 and CDR2 (germline): SGHRS, YFSETQ. Trimming took 0 bases from V and 2 from J, leaving 6 bases between them. The CDR3 totals 13 residues. The CDR3 DNA reads as TGCGCCAGCAGCTTGGACAGGACCTACGAGCAGTACTTC. Its translation is CASSLDRTYEQYF.

The V call is TRBV24-1, the J call TRBJ1-2, with D unresolved. Germline values: CDR1 KGHDR, CDR2 SFDVKD. The V end was cut by 0 bases, the J end by 8 bases, with 9 bases between. The CDR3 has 13 residues. CDR3 residues: CATSDLEGRGYTF. CDR3 DNA sequence: TGTGCCACCAGTGATTTGGAGGGTAGGGGCTACACCTTC.

This sequence joins TRBV4-3 and TRBJ2-2, with 10 bases identical to TRBD1. Germline V gives CDR1 LGHNA, CDR2 YSLEER. The CDR3 sequence is 16 residues long. V shed 3 bases and J 7 bases; nucleotides not matched to a gene: 8. CDR3 nucleotide sequence: TGCGCCAGCAGCCAGGCTGACAGGGGGCGCGACGGGGAGCTGTTTTTT. This encodes CASSQADRGRDGELFF.

This clone was seen a few times. V is TRBV6-1 and J is TRBJ1-5, with TRBD1 matching over 10 bases. The J segment lost 7 bases and the V segment lost 3 bases, leaving 15 bases of the junction unmatched. Germline values: CDR1 MNHNS, CDR2 SASEGT. CDR3 size: 18 residues. The CDR3: CASSDSDRGLSSRQPQHF. CDR3 DNA sequence: TGTGCCAGCAGTGATTCAGACAGGGGGCTTTCATCGAGGCAGCCCCAGCATTTT.

This clone showed up just once. This rearrangement joins TRBV6-5 to TRBJ2-5; 7 bases are shared with TRBD1. The V segment lost 4 bases and the J segment 9 bases; nucleotides outside the gene matches: 8. Germline CDR1 is MNHEY and CDR2 is SVGAGI. CDR3 length: 13 residues. The CDR3 protein is CASSSDRAVAQYF. The CDR3 DNA reads as TGTGCCAGCAGTTCCGACAGGGCGGTCGCCCAGTACTTC.